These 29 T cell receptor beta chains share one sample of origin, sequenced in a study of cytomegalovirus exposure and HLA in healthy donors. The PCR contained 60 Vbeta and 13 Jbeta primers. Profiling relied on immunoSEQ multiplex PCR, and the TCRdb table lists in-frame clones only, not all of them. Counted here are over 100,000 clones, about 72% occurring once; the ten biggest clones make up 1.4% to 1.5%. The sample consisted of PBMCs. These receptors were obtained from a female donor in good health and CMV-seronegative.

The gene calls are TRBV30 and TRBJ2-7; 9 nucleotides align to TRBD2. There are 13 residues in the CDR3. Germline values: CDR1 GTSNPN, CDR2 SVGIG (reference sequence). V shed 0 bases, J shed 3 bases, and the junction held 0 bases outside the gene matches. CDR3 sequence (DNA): TGTGCCTGGAGTGTAGCGGGAGGCTACGAGCAGTACTTC. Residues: CAWSVAGGYEQYF. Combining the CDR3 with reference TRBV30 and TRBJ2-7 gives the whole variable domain SQTIHQWPATLVQPVGSPLSLECTVEGTSNPNLYWYRQAAGRGLQLLFYSVGIGQISSEVPQNLSASRPQDRQFILSSKKLLLSDSGFYLCAWSVAGGYEQYFGPGTRLTVT.

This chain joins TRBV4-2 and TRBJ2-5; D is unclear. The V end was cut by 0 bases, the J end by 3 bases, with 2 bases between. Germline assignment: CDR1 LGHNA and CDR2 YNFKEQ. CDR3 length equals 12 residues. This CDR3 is CASSQDKETQYF. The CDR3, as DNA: TGTGCCAGCAGCCAAGATAAAGAGACCCAGTACTTC.

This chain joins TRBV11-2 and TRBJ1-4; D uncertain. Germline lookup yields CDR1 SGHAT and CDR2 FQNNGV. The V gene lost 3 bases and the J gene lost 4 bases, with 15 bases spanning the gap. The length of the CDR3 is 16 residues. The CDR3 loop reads CASSFSTPARNEKLFF. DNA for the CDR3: TGTGCCAGCAGCTTTTCGACTCCGGCTCGTAATGAAAAACTGTTTTTT.

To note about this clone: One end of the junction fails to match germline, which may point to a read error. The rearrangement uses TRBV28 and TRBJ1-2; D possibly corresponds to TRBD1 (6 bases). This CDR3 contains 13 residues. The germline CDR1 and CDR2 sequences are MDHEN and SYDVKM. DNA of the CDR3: TGTGCCAGCAGTCTCCGGGACATCCATGGCCACACCTTC. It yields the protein CASSLRDIHGHTF.

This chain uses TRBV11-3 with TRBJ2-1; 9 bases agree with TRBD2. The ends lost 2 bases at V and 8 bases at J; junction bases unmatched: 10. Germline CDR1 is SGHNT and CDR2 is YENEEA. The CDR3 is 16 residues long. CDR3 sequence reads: CASSLKAAGGRDEQFF. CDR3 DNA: TGTGCCAGCAGCTTAAAAGCAGCGGGAGGACGCGATGAGCAGTTCTTC.

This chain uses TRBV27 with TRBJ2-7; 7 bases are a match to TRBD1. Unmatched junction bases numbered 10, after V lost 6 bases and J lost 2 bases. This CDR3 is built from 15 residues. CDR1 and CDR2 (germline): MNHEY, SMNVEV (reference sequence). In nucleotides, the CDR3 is TGTGCCAGCAGCCGCATATGGCAGGGGGCCTACGAGCAGTACTTC. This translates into CASSRIWQGAYEQYF.

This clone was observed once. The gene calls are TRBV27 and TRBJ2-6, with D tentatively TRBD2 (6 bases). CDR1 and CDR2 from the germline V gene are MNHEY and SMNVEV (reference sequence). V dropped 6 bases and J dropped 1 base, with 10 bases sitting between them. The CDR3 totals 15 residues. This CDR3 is CASSSGGSGANVLTF. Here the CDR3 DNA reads TGTGCCAGCAGCTCTGGGGGGTCTGGGGCCAACGTCCTGACTTTC.

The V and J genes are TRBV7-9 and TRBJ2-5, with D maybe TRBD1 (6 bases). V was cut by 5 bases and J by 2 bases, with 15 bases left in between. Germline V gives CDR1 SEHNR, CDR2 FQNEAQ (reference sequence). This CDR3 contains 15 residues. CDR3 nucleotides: TGTGCCAGCAGCATACGTGGGGGCGGGCAAGAGACCCAGTACTTC. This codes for CASSIRGGGQETQYF.

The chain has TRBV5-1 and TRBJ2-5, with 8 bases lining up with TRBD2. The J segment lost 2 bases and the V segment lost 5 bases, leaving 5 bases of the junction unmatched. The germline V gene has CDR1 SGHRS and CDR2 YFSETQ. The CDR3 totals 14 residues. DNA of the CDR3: TGCGCCAGCAGTTATAGCGGGAAACAAGAGACCCAGTACTTC. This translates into CASSYSGKQETQYF.

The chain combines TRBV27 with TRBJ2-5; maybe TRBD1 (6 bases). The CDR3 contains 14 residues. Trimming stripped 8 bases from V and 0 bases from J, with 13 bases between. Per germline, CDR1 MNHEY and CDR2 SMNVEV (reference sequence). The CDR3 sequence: CASRARGDQETQYF. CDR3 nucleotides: TGTGCCAGCCGTGCCAGGGGCGACCAAGAGACCCAGTACTTC.

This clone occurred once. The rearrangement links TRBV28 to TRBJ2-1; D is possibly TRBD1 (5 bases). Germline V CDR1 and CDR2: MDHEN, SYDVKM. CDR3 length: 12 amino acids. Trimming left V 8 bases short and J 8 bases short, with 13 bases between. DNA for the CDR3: TGTGCCAGCCTGACAGTCTTGGATGAGCAGTTCTTC. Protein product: CASLTVLDEQFF.

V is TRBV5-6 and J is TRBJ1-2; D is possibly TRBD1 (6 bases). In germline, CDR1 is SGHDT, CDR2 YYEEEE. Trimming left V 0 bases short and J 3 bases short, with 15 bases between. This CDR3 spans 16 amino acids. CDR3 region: CASSLAGGRADYGYTF. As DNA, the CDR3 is TGTGCCAGCAGCTTGGCGGGGGGCAGGGCGGACTATGGCTACACCTTC.

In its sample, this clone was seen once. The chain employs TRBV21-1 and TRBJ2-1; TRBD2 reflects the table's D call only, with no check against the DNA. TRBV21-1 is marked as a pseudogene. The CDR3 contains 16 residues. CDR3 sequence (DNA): TGTGCCAGCAGCAAACCTCTAGCGGGGGGCTACAATGAGCAGTTCTTC. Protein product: CASSKPLAGGYNEQFF.

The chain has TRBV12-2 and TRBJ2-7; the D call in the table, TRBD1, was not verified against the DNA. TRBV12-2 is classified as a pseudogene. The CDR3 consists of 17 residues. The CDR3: CASRLWRLRRDTYEQYF. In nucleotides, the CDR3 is TGTGCAAGTCGCTTATGGAGGCTTCGCAGGGACACCTACGAGCAGTACTTC.

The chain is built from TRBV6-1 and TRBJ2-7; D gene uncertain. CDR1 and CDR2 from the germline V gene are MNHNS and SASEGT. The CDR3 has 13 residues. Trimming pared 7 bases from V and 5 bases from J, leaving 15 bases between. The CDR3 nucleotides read TGTGCCAGCATCAAGACTCCTTCCGACGAGCAGTACTTC. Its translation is CASIKTPSDEQYF.

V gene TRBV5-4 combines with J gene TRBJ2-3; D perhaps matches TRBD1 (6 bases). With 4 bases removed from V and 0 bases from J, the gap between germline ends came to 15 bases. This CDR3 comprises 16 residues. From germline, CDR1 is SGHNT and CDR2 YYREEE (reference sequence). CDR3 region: CASSPYSQGSTDTQYF. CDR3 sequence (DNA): TGTGCCAGCAGCCCCTACTCCCAGGGGAGCACAGATACGCAGTATTTT.

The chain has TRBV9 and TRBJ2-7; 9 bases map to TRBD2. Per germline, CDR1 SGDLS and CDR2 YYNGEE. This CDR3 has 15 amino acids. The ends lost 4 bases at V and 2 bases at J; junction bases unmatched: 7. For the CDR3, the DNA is TGTGCCAGCAGCTCGAGTAGCGGGAGCGCCTACGAGCAGTACTTC. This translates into CASSSSSGSAYEQYF.

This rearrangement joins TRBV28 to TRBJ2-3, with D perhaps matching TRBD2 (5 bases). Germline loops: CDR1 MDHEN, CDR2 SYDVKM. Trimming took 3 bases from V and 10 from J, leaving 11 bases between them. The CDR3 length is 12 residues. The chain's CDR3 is CASSFGSRAQYF. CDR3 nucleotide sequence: TGTGCCAGCAGTTTTGGGTCGAGGGCGCAGTATTTT.

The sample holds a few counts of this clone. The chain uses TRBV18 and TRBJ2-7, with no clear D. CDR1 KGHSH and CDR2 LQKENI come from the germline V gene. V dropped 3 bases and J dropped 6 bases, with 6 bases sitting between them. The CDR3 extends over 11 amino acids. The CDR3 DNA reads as TGTGCCAGCTCACCCGGTGGCGAGCAGTACTTC. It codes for CASSPGGEQYF.

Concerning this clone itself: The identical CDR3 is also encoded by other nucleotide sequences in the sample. Here the CDR3 DNA reads TGTGCCAGCAGTGCCAGCGGCCTGGTTGAGCAGTTCTTC. Its protein is CASSASGLVEQFF. The gene calls are TRBV2 and TRBJ2-1, with TRBD2 as a possible D gene (5 bases). The CDR3 sequence is 13 residues long. Per the germline V gene, CDR1 is SNHLY and CDR2 is FYNNEI. The V and J ends lost 4 bases and 9 bases respectively, with 13 bases between them.

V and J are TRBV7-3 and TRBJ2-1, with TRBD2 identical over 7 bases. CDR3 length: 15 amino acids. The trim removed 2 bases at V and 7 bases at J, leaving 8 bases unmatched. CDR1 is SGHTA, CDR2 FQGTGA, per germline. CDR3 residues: CASSLFAGEGNEQFF. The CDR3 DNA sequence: TGTGCCAGCAGCTTATTTGCGGGAGAGGGGAATGAGCAGTTCTTC.

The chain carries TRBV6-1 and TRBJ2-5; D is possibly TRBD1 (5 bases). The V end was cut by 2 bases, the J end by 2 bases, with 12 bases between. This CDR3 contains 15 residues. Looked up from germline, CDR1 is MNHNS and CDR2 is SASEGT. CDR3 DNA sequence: TGTGCCAGCAGTGAAAAGGGGTATATGCAAGAGACCCAGTACTTC. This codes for CASSEKGYMQETQYF.

The CDR3 DNA sequence: TGTGCCAGTAGTCTCCGGGACAGGGAAGTAGCTAATGAAAAACTGTTTTTT. It specifies CASSLRDREVANEKLFF. The chain is built from TRBV19 and TRBJ1-4; 9 nucleotides line up with TRBD1. Germline V lookup: CDR1 LNHDA, CDR2 SQIVND (reference sequence). The CDR3 runs 17 residues. The junction had 10 bases not matched to a gene; V was cut back by 5 bases and J by 3 bases.

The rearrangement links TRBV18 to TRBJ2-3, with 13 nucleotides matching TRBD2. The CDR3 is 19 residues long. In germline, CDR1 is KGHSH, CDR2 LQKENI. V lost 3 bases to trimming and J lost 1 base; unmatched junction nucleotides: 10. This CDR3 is CASSPGLAGIGSGTDTQYF. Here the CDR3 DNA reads TGTGCCAGCTCACCGGGACTAGCGGGAATAGGATCCGGCACAGATACGCAGTATTTT.

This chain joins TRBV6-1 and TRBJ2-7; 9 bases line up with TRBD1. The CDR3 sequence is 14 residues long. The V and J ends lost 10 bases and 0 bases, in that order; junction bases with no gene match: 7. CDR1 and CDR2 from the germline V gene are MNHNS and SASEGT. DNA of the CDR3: TGTGCCACCGCCAGGGACAGGGTCTCCTACGAGCAGTACTTC. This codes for CATARDRVSYEQYF.

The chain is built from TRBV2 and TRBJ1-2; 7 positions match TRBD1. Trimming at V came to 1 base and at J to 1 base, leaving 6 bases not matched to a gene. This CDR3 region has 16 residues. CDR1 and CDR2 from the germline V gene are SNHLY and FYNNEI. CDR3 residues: CASSEVGTALNYGYTF. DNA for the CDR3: TGTGCCAGCAGTGAAGTAGGGACAGCCCTTAACTATGGCTACACCTTC.

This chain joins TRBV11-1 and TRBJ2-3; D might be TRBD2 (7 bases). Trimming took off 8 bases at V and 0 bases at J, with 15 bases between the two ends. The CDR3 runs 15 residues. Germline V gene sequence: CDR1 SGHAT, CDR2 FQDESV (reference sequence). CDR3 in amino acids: CASGSGGLSTDTQYF. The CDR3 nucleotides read TGTGCCAGCGGTTCCGGGGGGCTTAGCACAGATACGCAGTATTTT.

The CDR3 region has the DNA TGTGCCAGCAGTGGCCCGCCTCGGGGGAGCTCCTACAATGAGCAGTTCTTC. Translated: CASSGPPRGSSYNEQFF. The rearrangement links TRBV6-1 to TRBJ2-1; D is possibly TRBD2 (6 bases). Deletions cut 4 bases from V and 0 bases from J, with 16 bases between. CDR3 length: 17 amino acids. Per germline, CDR1 MNHNS and CDR2 SASEGT.

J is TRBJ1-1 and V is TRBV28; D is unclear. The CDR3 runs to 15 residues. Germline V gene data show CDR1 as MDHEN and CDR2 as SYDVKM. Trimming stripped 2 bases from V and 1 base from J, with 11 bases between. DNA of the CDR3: TGTGCCAGCAGTTTAGGATCCCGCGGGAACACTGAAGCTTTCTTT. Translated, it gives CASSLGSRGNTEAFF.